A selection of T cell receptor beta chains follows, all from one sample in a study of cytomegalovirus exposure and HLA in healthy donors. Here immunoSEQ multiplex PCR was the method, and the copy in TCRdb shows in-frame clones only, minus some. The data contain 89,000 or so clones, 70% to 75% of them singletons. The sample was PBMCs. The source of these receptors is a man aged 60 to 75 in good health and CMV-seronegative. CDR3s include the opening cysteine and the closing phenylalanine or tryptophan. A D gene is named only where the DNA matches it firmly. Not all rows give a size; the values are once, few, many and, for expanded clones, a class.

abundance	d_gene	v_gene	j_gene	CDR3nt	CDR3aa
NA	NA	TRBV7-3	TRBJ1-3	TGTGCCAGCAGCCCGGCGGCCTCTGGAAACACCATATATTTT	CASSPAASGNTIYF
NA	NA	TRBV30	TRBJ1-1	TGTGCCTGGACGTCCGGGACAAGGACTGAAGCTTTCTTT	CAWTSGTRTEAFF
once	TRBD1	TRBV7-2	TRBJ1-4	TGTGCCAGCAGCTCGACAGGGCCGGGCCGTAATGAAAAACTGTTTTTT	CASSSTGPGRNEKLFF
NA	TRBD2	TRBV30	TRBJ2-2	TGTGCCTGGAATCTCGAGCGGGGCCAACGGGTAGGGGAGCTGTTTTTT	CAWNLERGQRVGELFF
few	TRBD2	TRBV15	TRBJ2-2	TGTGCCACCAGCAGAGATAATTTCCAGCGGGACTACCTCAAGAACACCGGGGAGCTGTTTTTT	CATSRDNFQRDYLKNTGELFF
once	TRBD1	TRBV7-3	TRBJ1-4	TGTGCCAGCAGCTTAGCGGGACAGCTGAATGAAAAACTGTTTTTT	CASSLAGQLNEKLFF
NA	TRBD2	TRBV30	TRBJ2-3	TGTGCCTGGAGTGAAGGGACTAGCGGGGGGAATACGCAGTATTTT	CAWSEGTSGGNTQYF
NA	NA	TRBV2	TRBJ2-3	TGTGCCAGCAGTCACGACAGGAATGGGCCCACAGATACGCAGTATTTT	CASSHDRNGPTDTQYF
NA	NA	TRBV4-1	TRBJ2-3	TGCGCCAGCAGCCAAGATTCCGTTAGGTTTGACAGGCTGACAGATACGCAGTATTTT	CASSQDSVRFDRLTDTQYF
NA	NA	TRBV2	TRBJ2-1	TGTGCCAGCCACCGGACATTTGTGGGAAATGAGCAGTTCTTC	CASHRTFVGNEQFF
NA	NA	TRBV7-3	TRBJ2-5	TGTGCCAGCAGCCACCACAGGGATGAGACCCAGTACTTC	CASSHHRDETQYF
NA	TRBD1	TRBV5-6	TRBJ2-7	TGTGCCAGCAGCTTGGGGGGATGGGACAGGTTATACTACGAGCAGTACTTC	CASSLGGWDRLYYEQYF
NA	NA	TRBV18	TRBJ2-1	TGTGCCAGCTCAGTGAAGGGGGTTGAGCAGTTCTTC	CASSVKGVEQFF
NA	TRBD1	TRBV18	TRBJ1-1	TGTGCCAGCTCACCGGGACAGGGTGGGGCTGAAGCTTTCTTT	CASSPGQGGAEAFF